This note documents a single TCR beta chain sequence. No antigen is known for it. Base qualities are not provided; no much larger clone lies one nucleotide away. The data are from a study of T cells in Graves' hyperthyroidism and ophthalmopathy (dated by TCRdb to between 2017 and 2020). With respect to the entire study: Peripheral blood samples were taken at initial diagnosis, before any treatment was given. The approximately 97 discovery patients were randomly divided into training and test sets at a 7:3 ratio. The study also compared thyroid tissue and blood T-cell repertoires from a handful of Graves' hyperthyroidism patients. To identify TCR V-J signatures that set the groups apart, the researchers used a discovery cohort of 100 or so patients, made up of under 50 with Graves' ophthalmopathy and 57 with stable Graves' hyperthyroidism. Prospective prediction of ophthalmopathy was tested in an independent validation cohort consisting of about 19 hyperthyroidism patients and 15 to 17 patients who later progressed to ophthalmopathy. The paper reports TCR Vbeta CDR3 sequencing of approximately 140 peripheral blood samples: some 41 ophthalmopathy, fewer than 80 hyperthyroidism and around 17 progressor patients. After blood sampling, hyperthyroidism patients were treated with methimazole at a starting dose of 30 mg daily, and ophthalmopathy patients were treated with high-dose intravenous methylprednisolone. Summary of the overall study and its limitations: A model built on a 13 V-J signature distinguished ophthalmopathy from stable hyperthyroidism, reaching 85% to 90% sensitivity and under 84% specificity in cross-validation and 80%/75% in testing. No statistical method was used to fix the sample size in advance, and group allocation was not hidden from the investigators. Most expanded thyroid clonotypes (frequency above 0.001) were also found in blood, which suggests that blood repertoires may mirror thyroid immune responses. In validation, the model predicted progression to ophthalmopathy with 65% to 71% sensitivity and roughly 75% specificity, a median of around 6.6 months before onset.

Hyperthyroidism patients were newly diagnosed, had a disease duration of under 2 months, and were aged 18 to 65 years. Exclusion was applied to patients with uncontrolled infections, other autoimmune diseases, pregnancy or lactation. Clinical symptoms, serum thyroxine and TRAb, thyroid ultrasound, and orbital computed tomography formed the basis for the diagnoses. Blood from progressor patients was collected at the time of first diagnosis with hyperthyroidism, before any ophthalmopathy symptoms had appeared. Ficoll-Paque density gradient centrifugation was used to isolate PBMCs from approximately 11 ml of fresh peripheral blood. Progressor patients were defined as those initially diagnosed with Graves' hyperthyroidism in whom ophthalmopathy developed during follow-up. Total RNA was extracted with Trizol reagent, and quality was checked on an Agilent 2100 Bioanalyzer. The TCR beta CDR3 regions were amplified from the RNA transcripts. For the first round of RT-PCR on the TCR CDR3, the HTBI primer set was used together with the Qiagen OneStep RT-PCR kit. The libraries were constructed in a second round of multiplex PCR and then size-selected and purified. Paired-end sequencing of the libraries was performed with 100 bp reads on an Illumina HiSeq2000. In the source study's methods: SOAPnuke was used to process the raw data, throwing out any read that contained adapters or uncalled bases, had a mean Phred below 15, or lacked an exact constant-primer or identifier match. High-quality paired reads were merged using COPE v1.2.5, and each unique nucleotide sequence was defined as a clonotype. MiTCR v1.1 was used to align clonotypes to the IMGT TRBV, TRBD and TRBJ reference segments. Analysis was restricted to V-J combinations with a frequency above 0.0001, which covered roughly 99% of repertoires. A TCS score was defined as the ratio between F50 (clonal expansion) and ExV (chaos), using BLOSUM62-based TCRdist between CDR3 peptides within each V-J. Welch's t-statistics and random forest reduced 500 to 650 V-J features to 13, which were used in a naive Bayes classifier (R e1071). Starting from the raw public reads, TCRdb applied fastp trimming at Q25, assembled clones with MiXCR and retained in-frame beta chains. Rows are combined by CDR3 protein, so each entry shows the most common genes and DNA. It is TCRdb's table, rather than the study itself, that gives the V and J calls and clone size. The sample table shows 250,000 to 300,000 distinct CDR3 sequences, and about an eighth are seen once. The ten biggest clones cover 7.8% of the sample.

Based on the germline V gene (reference sequence), the CDR1 and CDR2 sequences are DFQATT and SNEGSKA. Germline trimming amounts to 7 bases on V and 8 bases on J, with 11 as the count of junction bases outside the gene matches. The CDR3 holds 13 amino acids from the cysteine to the phenylalanine. Only the CDR3 portion is preserved as DNA: 39 bases, with reading frame beginning at the first base. The receptor's source is a woman in her thirties with Graves' hyperthyroidism that later progressed to Graves' ophthalmopathy. The sequence joins TRBV20-1 to TRBJ1-2; TRBD1 lines up with 9 middle nucleotides. The sample taken for sequencing was blood. The sequenced DNA is TGCAGTGACCAAACCGGGACAGGGATGGGCTACACCTTC. Protein translation: CSDQTGTGMGYTF.